This T cell receptor (beta chain) was observed in a study of CD8+ T cells in alopecia areata (dated by TCRdb to 2017 to 2018). Looking at the study overall: The treated patients took part in an open-label pilot trial in which moderate-to-severe alopecia areata was treated with oral tofacitinib at 5 to 10 mg twice daily. RNA was extracted with the PAXgene miRNA kit for fixed scalp, the miRNeasy kit for PBMCs, and the RNeasy kit for mouse skin. Patients received tofacitinib for 6 to 18 months and were then followed off drug for 6 months to check for delayed response and recurrence. High-throughput TCRbeta sequencing was used to examine T cell clonal expansion in alopecia areata in both the C3H/HeJ mouse model and human patients. In treated patients, disease severity was measured using the SALT score, which gives the percentage of scalp surface area affected. TCRbeta CDR3 regions were amplified by immunoSEQ multiplex PCR with 35 Vbeta forward and 13 Jbeta reverse primers. Human TCRbeta sequencing covered scalp tissue and sorted CD4+ and CD8+ peripheral blood T cells from patchy and totalis/universalis alopecia areata patients and healthy controls. Patients on tofacitinib were biopsied at baseline and after 4 and 24 weeks of treatment, and several of the patients also had a later scalp biopsy. Clonality in the scalp was compared among normal scalp (n=4), patchy alopecia areata scalp (n=8), and alopecia totalis/universalis scalp (n=8).

Receptor libraries were prepared by the immunoSEQ multiplex PCR assay. To provide template for TCR sequencing, every sample had RNA extracted and reverse transcribed into cDNA. SuperScript III was used for first-strand cDNA synthesis, primed with a 2:1 mix of oligo-dT and random hexamers. Amplification bias was assessed with a synthetic immune receptor repertoire, and residual bias was removed computationally. Concerning the study's data processing: After raw reads were preprocessed to remove errors, the CDR3 was defined following IMGT conventions as running from the conserved cysteine to phenylalanine. Clonality was computed by normalizing Shannon entropy by log2 of the number of productive unique TCRs and subtracting the result from 1. CD4 or CD8 identity of scalp clones was inferred by cross-referencing scalp TCRbeta sequences with sorted blood CD4 and CD8 repertoires. TCRdb re-hosts the immuneACCESS table, in-frame sequences only. Its copies lack some clones; in the studies checked, an unresolved V gene accounts for under half of them, and the cause for the rest is not known. The DNA was the basis for D and trimming; V, J and clone size are from that table. The sample table records about 200,000 clones; around two fifths of these occur just once. 0.48% of the sample belongs to the ten largest clones.

V is pruned by 6 bases and J by 2 bases, leaving 5 bases of the junction without a gene match. The germline V gene encodes CDR1 MNHNY and CDR2 SVGAGI (reference sequence). The CDR3 spans 14 residues, from the cysteine through the phenylalanine. Only CDR3 DNA is held: 42 bases, read in frame from base 1. This clone was detected many times. What antigen it recognizes has not been identified. Base quality data are lacking; no much larger clone is found one base away. Beyond this particular receptor, the publication reports: Compared with mice, TCR sequences shared between patients were less clear, possibly partly because of HLA diversity across the patient population. During tofacitinib treatment, many expanded lesional clones remained in scalp and blood, and this persistence may partly explain relapse after treatment is stopped. Compared with normal scalp, lesional scalp, particularly in alopecia totalis/universalis, had higher clonality and more expanded CD8+ clones, which suggests antigenic drive. Resident alphabeta T cells in normal human skin are also sequenced, complicating scalp TCR repertoire analysis, unlike mouse skin dominated by gammadelta T cells. Scalp clonality and the number of expanded CD8+ clones among the top 100 scalp clones were significantly decreased by tofacitinib. The treated cohort was small, with a single nonresponder, so links between baseline CD8+ expansion and response need larger studies.

This specimen's treatment or condition label, interpreted: oral pan-JAK inhibitor, 5-10 mg twice daily. Lesional scalp punch biopsies and peripheral blood were obtained from alopecia areata patients. PBMCs were separated by density centrifugation and stained for CD3, CD4 and CD8, after which CD4+ and CD8+ T cells were sorted on a FACSAria. The sample here was CD4+ T cells sorted from blood, taken between weeks 30 and 35, from a patient treated with tofacitinib. The sequence joins TRBV6-6 to TRBJ2-5, with TRBD2 identical over 8 junction bases. This receptor was identified in a human donor with alopecia areata. The nucleotides are TGTGCCAGCAGATTAGCGGGGACTCAAGAGACCCAGTACTTC. Its product reads: CASRLAGTQETQYF.